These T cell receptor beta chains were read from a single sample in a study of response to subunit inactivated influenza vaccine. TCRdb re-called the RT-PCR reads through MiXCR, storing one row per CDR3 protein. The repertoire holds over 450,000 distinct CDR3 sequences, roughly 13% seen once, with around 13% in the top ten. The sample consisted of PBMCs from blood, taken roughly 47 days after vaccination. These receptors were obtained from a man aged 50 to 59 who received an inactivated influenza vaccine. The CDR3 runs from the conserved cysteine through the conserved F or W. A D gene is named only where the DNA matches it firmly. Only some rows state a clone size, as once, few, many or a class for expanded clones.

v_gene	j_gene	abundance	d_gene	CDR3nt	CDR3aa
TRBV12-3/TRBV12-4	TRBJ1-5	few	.	TGTGCCAGCAGTTTCAGGTCAGGATTAAATCAGCCCCAGCATTTT	CASSFRSGLNQPQHF
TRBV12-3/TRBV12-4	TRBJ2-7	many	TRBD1	TGTGCCAGCAGTTTAGCGCGGACAGGGAATGAAGGCGAGCAGTACTTC	CASSLARTGNEGEQYF
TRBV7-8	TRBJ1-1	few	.	TGTGCCAGCAGCTTATTAACCCGGGGGTTGAACACTGAAGCTTTCTTT	CASSLLTRGLNTEAFF
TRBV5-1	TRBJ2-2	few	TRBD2	TGCGCCAAAATAGCGGGAGGGCGCGTCGGGGAGCTGTTTTTT	CAKIAGGRVGELFF
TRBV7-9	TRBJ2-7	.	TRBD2	TGTGCCAGCAGCTACGCGGGACTAGCGGGATCATCCGAGCAGTACTTC	CASSYAGLAGSSEQYF
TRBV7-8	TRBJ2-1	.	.	TGTGCCAGCAGCTTAAGTTGGGATGAGCAGTTCTTC	CASSLSWDEQFF
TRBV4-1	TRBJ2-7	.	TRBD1	TGCGCCAGCAGCCAATCGGACAGGGTGTACGAGCAGTACTTC	CASSQSDRVYEQYF
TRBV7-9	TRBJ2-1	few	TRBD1	TGTGCCAGCAGCCGGGGACAGTTTGAGCAGTTCTTC	CASSRGQFEQFF
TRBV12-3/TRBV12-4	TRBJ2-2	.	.	TGTGCCAGCAGTTTAAGGGAACCGAACACCGGGGAGCTGTTTTTT	CASSLREPNTGELFF
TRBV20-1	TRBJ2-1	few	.	TGCAGTGCTAGAGATGTCTGGGCAGGAATCACCAGCTCCTACAATGAGCAGTTCTTC	CSARDVWAGITSSYNEQFF
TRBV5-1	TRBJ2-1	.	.	TGCGCCAGCAGCTTGGACGTGGTAGCCGGGATCAATGAGCAGTTCTTC	CASSLDVVAGINEQFF
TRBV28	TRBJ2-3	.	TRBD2	TGTGCCAGCAGTTCCCTGACTAGCGCCACAGATACGCAGTATTTT	CASSSLTSATDTQYF
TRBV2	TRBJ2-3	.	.	TGTGCCAGCCTCGCGGATACGCAGTATTTT	CASLADTQYF
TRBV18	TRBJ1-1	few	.	TGTGCCAGCTCACCACCAGCAGTAACTGAAGCTTTCTTT	CASSPPAVTEAFF
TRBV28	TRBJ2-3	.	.	TGTGCCAGCGTTTCCTCCAGCAAATTCACAGATACGCAGTATTTT	CASVSSSKFTDTQYF
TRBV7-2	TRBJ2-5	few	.	TGTGCCAGCAGCTTAGCGATAACGGAGACCCAGTACTTC	CASSLAITETQYF
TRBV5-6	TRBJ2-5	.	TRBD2	TGTGCCAGCAGCTGGACAGGACTAGCGGGAAGGAAGACCCAGTACTTC	CASSWTGLAGRKTQYF
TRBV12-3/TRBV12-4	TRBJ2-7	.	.	TGTGCCAGCAGTGACGACAGGTACGAGCAGTACTTC	CASSDDRYEQYF
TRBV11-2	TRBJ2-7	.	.	TGTGCCAGCAGCTTATCTCTAAACCGGGACACTTCCTACGAGCAGTACTTC	CASSLSLNRDTSYEQYF
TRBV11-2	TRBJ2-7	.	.	TGTGCCAGCAGCTTATCTCCCAGTTTCCCCTACGAGCAGTACTTC	CASSLSPSFPYEQYF
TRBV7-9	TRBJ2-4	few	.	TGTGCCAGCAGCTTCGAGGGTACAGCGCAAATTCAGTACTTC	CASSFEGTAQIQYF
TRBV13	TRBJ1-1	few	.	TGTGCCAGCAGCTCGAGGGGGGCTCGGAGCACTGAAGCTTTCTTT	CASSSRGARSTEAFF
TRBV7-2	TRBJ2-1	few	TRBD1	TGTGCCAGCAGCTTCCGACCTTTAGGACAGGGGGCCCTCTTTCCTTCTTCCTACAATGAGCAGTTCTTC	CASSFRPLGQGALFPSSYNEQFF
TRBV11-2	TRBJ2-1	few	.	TGTGCCAGCAGCTTAGTTGGACGGCTACTCAACAATGAGCAGTTCTTC	CASSLVGRLLNNEQFF
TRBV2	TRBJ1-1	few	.	TGTGCCAGCAGGAGAACAGGGAGAGGGGCGAACACTGAAGCTTTCTTT	CASRRTGRGANTEAFF
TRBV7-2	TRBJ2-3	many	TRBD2	TGTGCCAGCAGCTTTGGAGCGGGGGGTCCACGCGATACGCAGTATTTT	CASSFGAGGPRDTQYF
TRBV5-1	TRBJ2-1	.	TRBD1	TGCGCCAGCAGCTATACTACGGGACAGGGGAGGAATGAGCAGTTCTTC	CASSYTTGQGRNEQFF
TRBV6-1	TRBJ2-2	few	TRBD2	TGTGCCAGCAGAAACCCCGGGGGGGCGAACACCGGGGAGCTGTTTTTT	CASRNPGGANTGELFF
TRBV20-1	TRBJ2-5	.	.	TGCAGTGCTAGACAGGACTCGGAGACCCAGTACTTC	CSARQDSETQYF
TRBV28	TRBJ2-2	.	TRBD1	TGTGCCAGCCTCAACCCGGGACAGGGCTCCGGGGAGCTGTTTTTT	CASLNPGQGSGELFF
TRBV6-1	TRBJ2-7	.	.	TGTGCCAGCAGTGAACACTACCAGAGGGAGCAGTACTTC	CASSEHYQREQYF
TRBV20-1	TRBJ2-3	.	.	TGCAGTGCTAGCCCAACGGCTAATACGCAGTATTTT	CSASPTANTQYF
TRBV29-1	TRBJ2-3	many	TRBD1	TGCAGAAGAGCAGGGGACAGGGACACAGATACGCAGTATTTT	CRRAGDRDTDTQYF
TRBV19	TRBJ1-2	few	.	TGTGCCAGTAGCCTGATCCACCGGGGCTATGGCTACACCTTC	CASSLIHRGYGYTF
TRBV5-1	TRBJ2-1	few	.	TGCGCCAGCAGCCCCGAGGCCTCCTACAATGAGCAGTTCTTC	CASSPEASYNEQFF
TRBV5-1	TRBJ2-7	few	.	TGCGCCAGCAGCAACACCGGGGAAAACTTCGAGCAGTACTTC	CASSNTGENFEQYF
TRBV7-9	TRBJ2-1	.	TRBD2	TGTGCCAGCACCCTAGCGGGGACCCCGGGTGAGCAGTTCTTC	CASTLAGTPGEQFF
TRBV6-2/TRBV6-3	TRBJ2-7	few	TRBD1	TGTGCCAGCAGTTTCCCCACCCTGACAGGGGAGCAGTACTTC	CASSFPTLTGEQYF
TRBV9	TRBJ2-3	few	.	TGTGCCAGCAGCAGCACGGGACGGAACACAGATACGCAGTATTTT	CASSSTGRNTDTQYF
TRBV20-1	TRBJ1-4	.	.	TGCAGTGCTACCCCGGGCCCGGGGCTTGAAAAACTGTTTTTT	CSATPGPGLEKLFF
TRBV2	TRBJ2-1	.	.	TGTACCCTCAGCCTCGTCCATCGGCGCGGACTACAGAACAATGAGCAGTTCTTC	CTLSLVHRRGLQNNEQFF
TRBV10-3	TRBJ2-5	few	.	TGTGCCATCAGTGTTACCGGGACCAAAGAGACCCAGTACTTC	CAISVTGTKETQYF
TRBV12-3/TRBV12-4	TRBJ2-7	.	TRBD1	TGTGCCAGCAGGAGAACCTCAGGGGGTTCCGGCGAGCAGTACTTC	CASRRTSGGSGEQYF
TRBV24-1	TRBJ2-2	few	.	TGTGCCACCAGTGGAGACAGAAGAGCGAACACCGGGGAGCTGTTTTTT	CATSGDRRANTGELFF
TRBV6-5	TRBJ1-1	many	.	TGTGCCAGCAGTTACTTACAGCAGAACACTGAAGCTTTCTTT	CASSYLQQNTEAFF
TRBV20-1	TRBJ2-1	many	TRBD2	TGCAGTGCTACGAGCGGGGGGGTGCGTGAGCAGTTCTTC	CSATSGGVREQFF
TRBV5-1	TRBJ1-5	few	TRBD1	TGCGCCAGCAGCTTGGCAGGGGGCGCAGGTCAGCCCCAGCATTTT	CASSLAGGAGQPQHF
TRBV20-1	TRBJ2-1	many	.	TGCAGTGCTAGAAGCAGAAGCAATGAGCAGTTCTTC	CSARSRSNEQFF
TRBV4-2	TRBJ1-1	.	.	TGTGCCAGCAGCCAGGTAGGGGGGCTTGGCACTGAAGCTTTCTTT	CASSQVGGLGTEAFF
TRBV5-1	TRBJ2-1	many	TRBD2	TGCGCCAGCAGCTTGGGTGCTAGCGGTAACAATGAGCAGTTCTTC	CASSLGASGNNEQFF
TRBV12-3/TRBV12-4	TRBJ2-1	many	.	TGTGCCAGCAGCCCCGGGGCCTCAGACAATGAGCAGTTCTTC	CASSPGASDNEQFF
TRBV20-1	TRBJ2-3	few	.	TGCAGTGCTATTAACGTATCCCCTCGCACAGATACGCAGTATTTT	CSAINVSPRTDTQYF
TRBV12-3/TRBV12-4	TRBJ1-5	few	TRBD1	TGTGCCAGCAGTTCGGGGCAGGGGGAGCAGCCCCAGCATTTT	CASSSGQGEQPQHF
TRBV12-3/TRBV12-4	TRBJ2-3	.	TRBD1	TGTGCCAGCAGCGGACAGGGGGCTGGACCAGATACGCAGTATTTT	CASSGQGAGPDTQYF
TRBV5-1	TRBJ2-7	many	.	TGCGCCAGCAGCTTTACCGGGACAAGCTCCTACGAGCAGTACTTC	CASSFTGTSSYEQYF
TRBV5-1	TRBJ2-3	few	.	TGCGCCAGCAGCTTAGCCGTGGGGTTAGGCGATACGCAGTATTTT	CASSLAVGLGDTQYF
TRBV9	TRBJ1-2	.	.	TGTGCCAGCAGCCCCGAGGGCAGACGTCACTATGGCTACACCTTC	CASSPEGRRHYGYTF
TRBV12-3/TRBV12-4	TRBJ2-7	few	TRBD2	TGTGCCAGCAGTTTAGCGTTGGGACTAGCGATCAACGAGCAGTACTTC	CASSLALGLAINEQYF
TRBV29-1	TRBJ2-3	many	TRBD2	TGCAGCGTTGCCGCCATAGCGGGAGGGCCGGCAGATACGCAGTATTTT	CSVAAIAGGPADTQYF
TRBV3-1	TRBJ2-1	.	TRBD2	TGTGCCAGCAGCATACCGCCCGCCGGGACTAGCGCCGGTGAGCAGTTCTTC	CASSIPPAGTSAGEQFF